What follows are 6 T cell receptor beta chains derived from one specimen sequenced in a study of cytomegalovirus exposure and HLA in healthy donors. The study ran its PCR with 60 Vbeta and 13 Jbeta primers. Sequencing used immunoSEQ multiplex PCR; TCRdb keeps in-frame clones, though not all of them. The sample's table shows 150,000 or so clones. The sample taken for sequencing was PBMCs. The source of these receptors is a woman between 50 and 59 years old in good health and CMV-seronegative.

V and J are TRBV19 and TRBJ1-4; 8 nucleotides align to TRBD1. This CDR3 has 15 amino acids. Germline assignment: CDR1 LNHDA and CDR2 SQIVND (reference sequence). The junction had 6 bases not matched to a gene; V was cut back by 5 bases and J by 4 bases. The chain's CDR3 is CASSSDRGYNEKLFF. The CDR3 nucleotides are TGTGCCAGTAGTTCCGACAGGGGATATAATGAAAAACTGTTTTTT.

The gene calls are TRBV30 and TRBJ1-2; D is unresolved. Trimming took 2 bases from V and 8 from J, leaving 12 bases between them. Germline V gene lookup returns CDR1 GTSNPN and CDR2 SVGIG (reference sequence). CDR3 length equals 12 residues. The CDR3 DNA follows: TGTGCCTGGAGTCGGAGGGTGCGAGGCTACACCTTC. It translates to CAWSRRVRGYTF.

The chain is built from TRBV30 and TRBJ2-7; TRBD1 matches at 9 bases. V shed 1 base, J shed 2 bases, and the junction held 21 bases outside the gene matches. Germline-derived CDR1 and CDR2 are GTSNPN and SVGIG (reference sequence). This CDR3 has 20 residues. The CDR3 here is CAWSDILRWRGTGSAYEQYF. In nucleotides, the CDR3 is TGTGCCTGGAGTGATATATTAAGGTGGAGAGGGACAGGGTCAGCCTACGAGCAGTACTTC.

The V gene is TRBV9, the J gene TRBJ1-2; D uncertain. The CDR3 is 15 residues long. Germline V gene data show CDR1 as SGDLS and CDR2 as YYNGEE. V was cut by 0 bases and J by 2 bases, with 11 bases left in between. CDR3 coding DNA: TGTGCCAGCAGCGTAGGCAGGATTCAAAACTATGGCTACACCTTC. Protein: CASSVGRIQNYGYTF. The variable domain in full, with the rest retrieved from reference TRBV9 and TRBJ1-2, is DSGVTQTPKHLITATGQRVTLRCSPRSGDLSVYWYQQSLDQGLQFLIQYYNGEERAKGNILERFSAQQFPDLHSELNLSSLELGDSALYFCASSVGRIQNYGYTFGSGTRLTVV.

V usage is TRBV7-9 and J usage is TRBJ1-1; no firm D call. CDR3 length: 13 amino acids. V lost 2 bases and J 1 base, leaving 5 bases between the germline ends. Germline V gene lookup returns CDR1 SEHNR and CDR2 FQNEAQ (reference sequence). CDR3 DNA sequence: TGTGCCAGCAGCTTAACGCGGAACACTGAAGCTTTCTTT. As protein: CASSLTRNTEAFF.

The chain employs TRBV28 and TRBJ2-2, with TRBD1 identical over 9 bases. Trimming took 6 bases from V and 3 from J; bases not matched to a gene: 5. The CDR3 has 15 amino acids. Germline V lookup: CDR1 MDHEN, CDR2 SYDVKM. The CDR3 DNA reads TGTGCCAGCAGAAGGACAGGGGACGACACCGGGGAGCTGTTTTTT. Encoded protein: CASRRTGDDTGELFF.